A selection of T cell receptor beta chains follows, all from one sample in a study of T cell changes during pregnancy in multiple sclerosis. Sequencing used immunoSEQ multiplex PCR; TCRdb keeps in-frame clones, though not all of them. Altogether about 68,000 clones are present, about 91% being singletons, with the ten largest covering 1.3% to 1.5%. The sample in question was peripheral blood, obtained in the second trimester of pregnancy. These receptors were taken from a female donor in good health, enrolled as a control in a pregnancy study. Each CDR3 is given with its conserved first and last residue. A D gene is named only where the DNA matches it firmly. Rows give clone size only sometimes, using once, few, many, or a class for an expanded clone.

cdr3_length	clone_size	v_call	d_call	j_call	cdr3_aa	cdr3_nt
14	once	TRBV10-3	TRBD1	TRBJ2-7	CAIRRTGSSYEQYF	TGTGCCATCAGGCGGACAGGGAGCTCCTACGAGCAGTACTTC
15	-	TRBV18	-	TRBJ2-5	CASSLNGQGGETQYF	TGTGCCAGCTCCCTCAACGGGCAAGGGGGTGAGACCCAGTACTTC
13	-	TRBV5-1	TRBD1	TRBJ1-1	CASSLEQGAEAFF	TGCGCCAGCAGCTTGGAACAGGGGGCTGAAGCTTTCTTT
15	-	TRBV11-2	TRBD2	TRBJ2-1	CASTDSTSGYNEQFF	TGTGCCAGCACCGATAGCACTAGCGGTTACAATGAGCAGTTCTTC
16	-	TRBV6-6	-	TRBJ2-7	CASSYSIAGAGYEQYF	TGTGCCAGCAGTTACTCGATAGCAGGGGCGGGCTACGAGCAGTACTTC
15	-	TRBV18	-	TRBJ1-1	CASSPQRTANTEAFF	TGTGCCAGCTCACCTCAACGGACAGCCAACACTGAAGCTTTCTTT
12	-	TRBV5-1	-	TRBJ2-7	CASSNRVYEQYF	TGCGCCAGCAGCAACAGGGTATACGAGCAGTACTTC
12	-	TRBV6-6	-	TRBJ2-7	CASNQGGYEQYF	TGTGCCAGCAATCAAGGGGGCTACGAGCAGTACTTC
14	-	TRBV11-2	-	TRBJ2-3	CASSLGQSTDTQYF	TGTGCCAGCAGCTTAGGACAGAGCACAGATACGCAGTATTTT
14	-	TRBV7-3	TRBD1	TRBJ2-1	CASSSFGQGNEQFF	TGTGCCAGCAGCTCGTTTGGACAGGGAAATGAGCAGTTCTTC
17	-	TRBV4-1	TRBD2	TRBJ2-1	CASSQDLMASGSTEQFF	TGCGCCAGCAGCCAAGATCTTATGGCTAGCGGGAGTACTGAGCAGTTCTTC
14	few	TRBV25-1	-	TRBJ1-1	CASSSRQGGTEAFF	TGTGCCAGCAGTTCCCGGCAGGGAGGAACTGAAGCTTTCTTT
16	-	TRBV5-4	TRBD1	TRBJ2-1	CASSRQGTASYNEQFF	TGTGCCAGCAGCCGGCAGGGGACAGCTTCTTACAATGAGCAGTTCTTC
12	few	TRBV6-5	-	TRBJ1-2	CASSEPFYGYTF	TGTGCCAGCAGTGAGCCCTTCTATGGCTACACCTTC
14	-	TRBV7-9	TRBD2	TRBJ2-7	CASSPTSTDYEQYF	TGTGCCAGCAGCCCGACTAGCACAGACTACGAGCAGTACTTC
16	-	TRBV4-2	TRBD1	TRBJ1-1	CASSPGQGAGNTEAFF	TGTGCCAGCAGCCCGGGACAGGGGGCTGGGAACACTGAAGCTTTCTTT
12	-	TRBV5-1	-	TRBJ1-2	CASNGQGLGYTF	TGCGCCAGCAACGGGCAGGGCTTGGGCTACACCTTC
13	-	TRBV9	TRBD2	TRBJ2-2	CASSSGRAGELFF	TGTGCCAGCTCGAGCGGGAGAGCCGGGGAGCTGTTTTTT
13	-	TRBV7-8	-	TRBJ2-7	CASRKGGVYEQYF	TGTGCCAGCAGGAAGGGGGGGGTTTACGAGCAGTACTTC
13	-	TRBV7-9	TRBD1	TRBJ1-1	CASTTGAGGEAFF	TGTGCCAGCACCACAGGGGCGGGGGGTGAAGCTTTCTTT
15	-	TRBV4-1	-	TRBJ1-1	CASSFGPGGDTEAFF	TGCGCCAGCAGCTTCGGCCCGGGAGGGGACACTGAAGCTTTCTTT
16	once	TRBV6-1	TRBD2	TRBJ2-5	CASSELVTSGKETQYF	TGTGCCAGCAGTGAATTGGTTACTAGCGGGAAAGAGACCCAGTACTTC
13	-	TRBV19	TRBD2	TRBJ2-3	CPRLAGGTDTQYF	TGCCCGCGACTAGCGGGGGGCACAGATACGCAGTATTTT
12	-	TRBV28	-	TRBJ1-4	CASRQGREKLFF	TGTGCCAGCAGGCAGGGGAGAGAAAAACTGTTTTTT
14	-	TRBV7-3	-	TRBJ1-1	CASSLTGDDTEAFF	TGTGCCAGCAGCTTAACAGGGGATGACACTGAAGCTTTCTTT
18	-	TRBV9	TRBD2	TRBJ2-1	CASSATVAGAGMYNEQFF	TGTGCCAGCAGCGCAACAGTAGCGGGAGCGGGTATGTACAATGAGCAGTTCTTC
15	-	TRBV6-4	-	TRBJ2-1	CASSAEGGSHNEQFF	TGTGCCAGCAGTGCTGAGGGCGGTAGCCACAATGAGCAGTTCTTC
15	once	TRBV6-1	-	TRBJ2-2	CASSEGTLLTGELFF	TGTGCCAGCAGTGAAGGGACACTTTTGACCGGGGAGCTGTTTTTT
15	-	TRBV28	TRBD2	TRBJ2-5	CASKTPSGERKTQYF	TGTGCCAGCAAAACTCCTAGCGGGGAGAGGAAGACCCAGTACTTC
17	-	TRBV7-2	TRBD1	TRBJ1-1	CASSANLLGQENTEAFF	TGTGCCAGCAGCGCCAACCTATTAGGACAGGAGAATACTGAAGCTTTCTTT
16	-	TRBV5-1	TRBD1	TRBJ2-1	CASSHRDSRSYNEQFF	TGCGCCAGCAGCCACCGGGACAGCCGTTCCTACAATGAGCAGTTCTTC
13	-	TRBV19	TRBD2	TRBJ2-1	CASKSSGGHEQFF	TGTGCCAGTAAATCTAGCGGGGGCCATGAGCAGTTCTTC
15	-	TRBV15	-	TRBJ1-2	CATRGGDNGIYGYTF	TGTGCCACCCGTGGGGGGGATAATGGGATCTATGGCTACACCTTC
17	-	TRBV25-1	TRBD1	TRBJ2-7	CASSETARTGTSYEQYF	TGTGCCAGCAGTGAAACCGCCCGGACAGGGACCTCCTACGAGCAGTACTTC
15	-	TRBV10-3	-	TRBJ2-3	CAISLGGQLTGTQYF	TGTGCCATCAGCTTGGGGGGACAGCTGACAGGTACGCAGTATTTT
13	-	TRBV2	-	TRBJ1-1	CASSVQGFAEAFF	TGTGCCAGCAGTGTCCAGGGCTTCGCTGAAGCTTTCTTT
14	-	TRBV15	-	TRBJ2-1	CATGGTSAYNEQFF	TGTGCCACCGGCGGGACTTCGGCCTACAATGAGCAGTTCTTC
15	-	TRBV7-6	TRBD2	TRBJ2-5	CASSLGGGIGETQYF	TGTGCCAGCAGCCTAGGCGGGGGGATCGGAGAGACCCAGTACTTC
15	-	TRBV27	TRBD1	TRBJ2-1	CASSFTGTGDNEQFF	TGTGCCAGCAGTTTTACCGGGACAGGGGACAATGAGCAGTTCTTC
14	-	TRBV28	TRBD1	TRBJ2-2	CASRRQGPTGELFF	TGTGCCAGCAGAAGACAGGGGCCCACCGGGGAGCTGTTTTTT
17	-	TRBV29-1	-	TRBJ2-7	CSVEGGQSGGASYEQYF	TGCAGCGTTGAGGGCGGGCAGTCAGGTGGTGCTTCCTACGAGCAGTACTTC
18	-	TRBV5-6	TRBD2	TRBJ2-1	CASSLRVASGTTYNEQFF	TGTGCCAGCAGCTTGAGGGTAGCTAGCGGGACGACCTACAATGAGCAGTTCTTC